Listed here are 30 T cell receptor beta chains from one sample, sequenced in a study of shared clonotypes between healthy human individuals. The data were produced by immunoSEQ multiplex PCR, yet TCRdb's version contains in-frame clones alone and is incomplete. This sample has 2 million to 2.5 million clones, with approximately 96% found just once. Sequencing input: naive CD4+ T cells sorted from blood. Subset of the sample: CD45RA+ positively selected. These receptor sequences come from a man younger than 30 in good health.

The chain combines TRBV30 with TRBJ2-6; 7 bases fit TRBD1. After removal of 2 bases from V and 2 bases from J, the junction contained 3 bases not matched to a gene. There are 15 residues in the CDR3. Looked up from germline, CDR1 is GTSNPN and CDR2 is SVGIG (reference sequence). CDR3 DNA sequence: TGTGCCTGGAGTCTCGACAGGGCTGGGGCCAACGTCCTGACTTTC. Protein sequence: CAWSLDRAGANVLTF.

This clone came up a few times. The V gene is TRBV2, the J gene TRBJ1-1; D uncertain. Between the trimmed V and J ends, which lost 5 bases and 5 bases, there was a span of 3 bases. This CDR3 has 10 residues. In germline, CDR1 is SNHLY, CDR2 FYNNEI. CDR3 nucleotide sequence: TGTGCCAGCAGTAAGACTGAAGCTTTCTTT. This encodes CASSKTEAFF.

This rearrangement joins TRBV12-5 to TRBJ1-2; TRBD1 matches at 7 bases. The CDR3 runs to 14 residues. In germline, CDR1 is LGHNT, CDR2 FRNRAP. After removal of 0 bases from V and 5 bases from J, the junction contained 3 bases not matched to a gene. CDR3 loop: CASGLVDRAYGYTF. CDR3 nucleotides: TGTGCTAGTGGTTTGGTAGACAGGGCGTATGGCTACACCTTC.

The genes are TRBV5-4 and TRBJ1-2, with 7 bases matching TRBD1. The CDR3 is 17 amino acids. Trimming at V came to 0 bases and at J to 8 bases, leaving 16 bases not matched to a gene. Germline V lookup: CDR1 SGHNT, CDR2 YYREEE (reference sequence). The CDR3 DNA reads TGTGCCAGCAGCTTGGCAGGTGGGACAGTGGAGATTGGGGGCTACACCTTC. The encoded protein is CASSLAGGTVEIGGYTF.

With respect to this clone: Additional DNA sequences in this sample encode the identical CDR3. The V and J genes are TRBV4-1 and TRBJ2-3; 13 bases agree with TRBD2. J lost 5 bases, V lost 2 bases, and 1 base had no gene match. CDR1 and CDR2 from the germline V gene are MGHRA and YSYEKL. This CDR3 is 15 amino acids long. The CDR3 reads CASSQTSGRGDTQYF. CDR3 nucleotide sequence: TGCGCCAGCAGCCAAACTAGCGGGAGGGGAGATACGCAGTATTTT.

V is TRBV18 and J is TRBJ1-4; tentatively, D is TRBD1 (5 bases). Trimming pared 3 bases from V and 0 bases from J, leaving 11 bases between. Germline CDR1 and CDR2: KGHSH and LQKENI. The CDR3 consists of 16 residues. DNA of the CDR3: TGTGCCAGCTCACCGAGGGGCGGATCAACTAATGAAAAACTGTTTTTT. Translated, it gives CASSPRGGSTNEKLFF.

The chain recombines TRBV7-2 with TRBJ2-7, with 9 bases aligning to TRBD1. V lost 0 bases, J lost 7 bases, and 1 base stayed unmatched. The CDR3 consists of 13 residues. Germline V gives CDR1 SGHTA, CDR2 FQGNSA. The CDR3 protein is CASSLAGQGEQYF. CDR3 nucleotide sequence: TGTGCCAGCAGCTTAGCGGGACAGGGAGAGCAGTACTTC.

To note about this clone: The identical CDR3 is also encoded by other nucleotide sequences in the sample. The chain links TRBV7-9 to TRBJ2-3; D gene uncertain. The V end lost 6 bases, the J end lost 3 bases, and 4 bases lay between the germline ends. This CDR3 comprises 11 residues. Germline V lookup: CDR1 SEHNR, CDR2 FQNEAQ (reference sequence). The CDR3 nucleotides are TGTGCCAGCAGTACTACAGATACGCAGTATTTT. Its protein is CASSTTDTQYF. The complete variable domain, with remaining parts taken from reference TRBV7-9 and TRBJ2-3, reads DTGVSQNPRHKITKRGQNVTFRCDPISEHNRLYWYRQTLGQGPEFLTYFQNEAQLEKSRLLSDRFSAERPKGSFSTLEIQRTEQGDSAMYLCASSTTDTQYFGPGTRLTVL.

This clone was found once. The DNA of the CDR3 is TGTGCCAGCAGCCGCACAGCGGGAGTAGATACGCAGTATTTT. Amino acid sequence: CASSRTAGVDTQYF. The genes are TRBV5-4 and TRBJ2-3; 8 nucleotides match TRBD2. Losses at the gene ends were 4 bases for V and 5 bases for J; bases not matched to a gene: 6. The CDR3 spans 14 residues. Looked up from germline, CDR1 is SGHNT and CDR2 is YYREEE (reference sequence).

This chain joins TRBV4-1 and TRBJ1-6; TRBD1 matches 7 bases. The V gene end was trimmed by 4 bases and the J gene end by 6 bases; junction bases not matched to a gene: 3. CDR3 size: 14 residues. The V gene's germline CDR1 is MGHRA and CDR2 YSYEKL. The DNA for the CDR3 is TGCGCCAGCAGCCGGGACAGACTTAATTCACCCCTCCACTTT. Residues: CASSRDRLNSPLHF.

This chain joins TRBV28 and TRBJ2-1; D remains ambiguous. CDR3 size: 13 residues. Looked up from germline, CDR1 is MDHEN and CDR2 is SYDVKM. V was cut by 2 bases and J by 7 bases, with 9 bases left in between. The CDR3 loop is CASSLSKGNEQFF. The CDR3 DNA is TGTGCCAGCAGTTTAAGCAAAGGGAATGAGCAGTTCTTC.

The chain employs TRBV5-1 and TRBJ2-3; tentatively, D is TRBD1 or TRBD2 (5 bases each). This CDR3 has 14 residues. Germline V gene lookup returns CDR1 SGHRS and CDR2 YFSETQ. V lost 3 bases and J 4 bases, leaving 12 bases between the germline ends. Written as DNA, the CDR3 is TGCGCCAGCAGCTCGCGCCTGGGGGCAGATACGCAGTATTTT. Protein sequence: CASSSRLGADTQYF.

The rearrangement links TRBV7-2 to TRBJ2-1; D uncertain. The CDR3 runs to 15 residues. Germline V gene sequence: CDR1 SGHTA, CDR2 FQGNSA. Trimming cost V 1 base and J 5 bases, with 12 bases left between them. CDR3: CASSLVMYVHNEQFF. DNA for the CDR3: TGTGCCAGCAGCTTAGTAATGTACGTCCACAATGAGCAGTTCTTC.

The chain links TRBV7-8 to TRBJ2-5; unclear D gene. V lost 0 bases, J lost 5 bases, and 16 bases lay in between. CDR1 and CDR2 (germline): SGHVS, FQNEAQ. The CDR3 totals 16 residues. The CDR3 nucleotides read TGTGCCAGCAGCTTAGCGTTGCTACCTCCCGGGGAGACCCAGTACTTC. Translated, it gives CASSLALLPPGETQYF. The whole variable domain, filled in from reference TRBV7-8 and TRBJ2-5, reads GAGVSQSPRYKVAKRGQDVALRCDPISGHVSLFWYQQALGQGPEFLTYFQNEAQLDKSGLPSDRFFAERPEGSVSTLKIQRTQQEDSAVYLCASSLALLPPGETQYFGPGTRLLVL.

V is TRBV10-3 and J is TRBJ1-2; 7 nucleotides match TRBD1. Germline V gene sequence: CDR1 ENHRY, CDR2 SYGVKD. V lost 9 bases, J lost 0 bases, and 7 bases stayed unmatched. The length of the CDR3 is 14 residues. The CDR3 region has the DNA TGTGCCATATCTACAGGGGCCGCTAACTATGGCTACACCTTC. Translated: CAISTGAANYGYTF.

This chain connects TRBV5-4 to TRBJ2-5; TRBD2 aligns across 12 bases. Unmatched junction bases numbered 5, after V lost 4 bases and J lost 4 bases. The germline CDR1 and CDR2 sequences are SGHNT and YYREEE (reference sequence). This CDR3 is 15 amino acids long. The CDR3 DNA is TGTGCCAGCAGCCTCCAACTAGCGGGGGGAGAGACCCAGTACTTC. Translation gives CASSLQLAGGETQYF.

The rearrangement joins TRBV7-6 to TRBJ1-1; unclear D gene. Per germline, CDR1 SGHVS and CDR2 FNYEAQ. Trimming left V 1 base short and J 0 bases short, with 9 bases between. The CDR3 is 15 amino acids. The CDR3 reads CASSLGAAVNTEAFF. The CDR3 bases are TGTGCCAGCAGCTTAGGGGCAGCGGTGAACACTGAAGCTTTCTTT.

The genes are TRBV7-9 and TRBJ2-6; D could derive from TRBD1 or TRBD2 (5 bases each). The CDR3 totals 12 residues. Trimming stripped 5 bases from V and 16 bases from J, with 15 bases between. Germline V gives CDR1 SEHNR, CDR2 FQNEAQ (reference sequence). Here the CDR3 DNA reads TGTGCCAGCAGCAACCCTGGGACGTTTCTGACTTTC. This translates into CASSNPGTFLTF.

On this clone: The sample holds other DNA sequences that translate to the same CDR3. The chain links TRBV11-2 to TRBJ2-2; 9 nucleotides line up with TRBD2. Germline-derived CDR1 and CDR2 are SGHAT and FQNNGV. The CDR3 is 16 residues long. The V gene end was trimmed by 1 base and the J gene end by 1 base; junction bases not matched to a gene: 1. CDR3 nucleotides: TGTGCCAGCAGCTTAGGAGCGGGAGGGAACACCGGGGAGCTGTTTTTT. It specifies CASSLGAGGNTGELFF.

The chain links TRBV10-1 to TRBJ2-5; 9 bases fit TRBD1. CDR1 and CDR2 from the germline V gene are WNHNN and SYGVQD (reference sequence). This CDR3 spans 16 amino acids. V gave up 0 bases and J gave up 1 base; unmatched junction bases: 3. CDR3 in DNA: TGCGCCAGCAGTGAGTCCGAGACAGGGGGCCAAGAGACCCAGTACTTC. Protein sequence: CASSESETGGQETQYF.

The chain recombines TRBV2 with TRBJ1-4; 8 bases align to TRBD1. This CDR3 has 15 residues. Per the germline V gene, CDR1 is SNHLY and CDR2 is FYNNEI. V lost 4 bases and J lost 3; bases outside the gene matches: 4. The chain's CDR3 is CASSAGGLANEKLFF. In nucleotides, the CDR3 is TGTGCCAGCAGTGCAGGGGGCTTAGCTAATGAAAAACTGTTTTTT.

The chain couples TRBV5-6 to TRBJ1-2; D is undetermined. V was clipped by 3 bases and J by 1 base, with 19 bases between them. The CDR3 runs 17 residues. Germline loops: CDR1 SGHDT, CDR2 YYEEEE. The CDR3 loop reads CASSSYPALTYNYGYTF. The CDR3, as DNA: TGTGCCAGCAGCTCCTATCCGGCACTGACCTATAACTATGGCTACACCTTC.

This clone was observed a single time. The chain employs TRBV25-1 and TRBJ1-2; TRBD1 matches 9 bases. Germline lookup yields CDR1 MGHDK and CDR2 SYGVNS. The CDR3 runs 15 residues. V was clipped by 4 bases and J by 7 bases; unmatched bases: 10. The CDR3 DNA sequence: TGTGCCAGCAGTGCTGCTCCGGGACAGGGAAGTGGCTACACCTTC. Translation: CASSAAPGQGSGYTF.

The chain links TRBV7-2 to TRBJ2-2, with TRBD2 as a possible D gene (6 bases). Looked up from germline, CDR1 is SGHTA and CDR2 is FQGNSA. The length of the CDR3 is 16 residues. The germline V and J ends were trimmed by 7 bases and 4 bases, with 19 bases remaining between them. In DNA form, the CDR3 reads TGTGCCAGCACCCTGGCTGCCGGGAGAGTCACCGGGGAGCTGTTTTTT. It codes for CASTLAAGRVTGELFF.

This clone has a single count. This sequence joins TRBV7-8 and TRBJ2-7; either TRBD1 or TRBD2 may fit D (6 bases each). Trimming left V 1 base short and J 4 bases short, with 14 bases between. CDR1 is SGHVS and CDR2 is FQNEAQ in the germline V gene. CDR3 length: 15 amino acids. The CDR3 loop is CASSLEGGRAYEQYF. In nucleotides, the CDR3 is TGTGCCAGCAGCTTAGAGGGGGGACGAGCTTACGAGCAGTACTTC.

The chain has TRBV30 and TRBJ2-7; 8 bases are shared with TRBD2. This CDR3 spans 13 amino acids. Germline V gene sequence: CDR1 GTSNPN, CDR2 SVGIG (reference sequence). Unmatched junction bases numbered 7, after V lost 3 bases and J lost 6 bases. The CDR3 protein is CAWRAGLVGEQYF. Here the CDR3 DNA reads TGTGCCTGGAGAGCGGGACTAGTGGGCGAGCAGTACTTC.

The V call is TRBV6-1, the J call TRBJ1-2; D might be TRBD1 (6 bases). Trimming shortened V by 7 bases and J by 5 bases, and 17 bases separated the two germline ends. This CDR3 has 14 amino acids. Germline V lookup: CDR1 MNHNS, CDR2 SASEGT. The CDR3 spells CASTYERGAYGYTF. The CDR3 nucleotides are TGTGCCAGCACCTACGAGAGGGGGGCTTATGGCTACACCTTC.

The CDR3, as DNA: TGTGCCAGCAGCGGGGCTAGCGAGACCTACGAGCAGTACTTC. This sequence encodes CASSGASETYEQYF. The chain employs TRBV7-8 and TRBJ2-7; perhaps TRBD2 as D (6 bases). V was shortened by 5 bases and J by 2 bases, with 13 bases between the two germline ends. CDR1 is SGHVS and CDR2 is FQNEAQ in the germline V gene. CDR3 size: 14 residues.

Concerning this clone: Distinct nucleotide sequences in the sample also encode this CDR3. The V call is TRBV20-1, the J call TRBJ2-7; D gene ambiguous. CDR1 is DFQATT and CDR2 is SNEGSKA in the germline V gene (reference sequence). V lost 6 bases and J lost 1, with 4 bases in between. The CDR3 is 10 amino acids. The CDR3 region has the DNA TGCAGTGCCCTTTCCTACGAGCAGTACTTC. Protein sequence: CSALSYEQYF.

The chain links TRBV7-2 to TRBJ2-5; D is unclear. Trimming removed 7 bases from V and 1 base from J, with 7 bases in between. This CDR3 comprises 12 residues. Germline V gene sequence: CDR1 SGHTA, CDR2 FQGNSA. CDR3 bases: TGTGCCAGCAATCAATTCCAAGAGACCCAGTACTTC. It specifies CASNQFQETQYF.